These 10 T cell receptor beta chains share one sample of origin, sequenced in a study of OX40 agonist ivuxolimab in advanced cancers. The method was immunoSEQ multiplex PCR; TCRdb's version includes in-frame clones alone and lacks a portion of them. Altogether approximately 54,000 clones are present, roughly 90% being singletons, with the ten largest covering around 3.5%. The material sequenced was CD4+ or CD8+ T cells sorted from blood, taken in a trial of the OX40 agonist ivuxolimab. Receptors originate from an adult with an advanced solid tumor such as melanoma, head and neck, liver or kidney cancer.

The rearrangement joins TRBV5-1 to TRBJ2-1; 13 bases are a match to TRBD2. Germline V gene sequence: CDR1 SGHRS, CDR2 YFSETQ. The CDR3 consists of 14 residues. Germline trimming cut 4 bases from V and 14 bases from J; bases unmatched to any gene: 9. CDR3: CASSAGLAGEGKFF. Here the CDR3 DNA reads TGCGCCAGCAGCGCCGGACTAGCGGGGGAGGGAAAGTTCTTC.

Concerning this clone itself: The germline gene is not matched at one end of the junction; a read error may be the cause. V usage is TRBV6-1 and J usage is TRBJ2-5; TRBD1 might be the D (7 bases). The CDR3 is 16 residues long. CDR1 and CDR2 from the germline V gene are MNHNS and SASEGT. CDR3 in amino acids: CASSKARTGGEETQYF. The CDR3, as DNA: TGTGCCAGCAGTAAAGCTCGGACAGGAGGGGAAGAGACCCAGTACTTC.

The V gene is TRBV19, the J gene TRBJ2-1; 9 bases match TRBD1. The CDR3 is 14 residues long. With 10 bases clipped from V and 8 bases from J, the junction kept 12 bases outside the gene matches. Germline lookup yields CDR1 LNHDA and CDR2 SQIVND (reference sequence). The CDR3 loop reads CATQTTGGGDEQFF. The CDR3 region has the DNA TGTGCCACCCAAACGACAGGGGGTGGCGATGAGCAGTTCTTC.

The V gene is TRBV27, the J gene TRBJ2-7; 7 bases are shared with TRBD1. The trim removed 5 bases at V and 4 bases at J, leaving 8 bases unmatched. The germline CDR1 and CDR2 sequences are MNHEY and SMNVEV (reference sequence). This CDR3 spans 14 amino acids. CDR3: CASSPTGQPYEQYF. The CDR3 DNA reads TGTGCCAGCAGTCCGACAGGGCAACCTTACGAGCAGTACTTC.

This chain uses TRBV2 with TRBJ1-6; unclear D gene. The length of the CDR3 is 14 residues. Trimming removed 4 bases from V and 8 bases from J, with 12 bases in between. CDR1 SNHLY and CDR2 FYNNEI come from the germline V gene. In DNA, the CDR3 is TGTGCCAGCAGTGGCGGCAACAGCCATTCACCCCTCCACTTT. Translated, it gives CASSGGNSHSPLHF.

The chain recombines TRBV10-1 with TRBJ2-5, with 7 bases identical to TRBD2. This CDR3 is built from 13 residues. Trimming took 3 bases from V and 5 from J; bases not matched to a gene: 3. The germline V gene encodes CDR1 WNHNN and CDR2 SYGVQD (reference sequence). CDR3 sequence reads: CASSDLGGETQYF. In nucleotides, the CDR3 is TGCGCCAGCAGTGATCTGGGGGGGGAGACCCAGTACTTC.

The chain recombines TRBV28 with TRBJ1-1, with D possibly matching TRBD1 (6 bases). The germline gives CDR1 MDHEN, CDR2 SYDVKM. V lost 2 bases, J lost 6 bases, and 10 bases lay in between. This CDR3 has 13 residues. In DNA, the CDR3 is TGTGCCAGCAGTTTAGGGGGCCAGGCTGAAGCTTTCTTT. Translating it yields CASSLGGQAEAFF. Combining the CDR3 with reference TRBV28 and TRBJ1-1 gives the whole variable domain DVKVTQSSRYLVKRTGEKVFLECVQDMDHENMFWYRQDPGLGLRLIYFSYDVKMKEKGDIPEGYSVSREKKERFSLILESASTNQTSMYLCASSLGGQAEAFFGQGTRLTVV.

The chain employs TRBV7-8 and TRBJ2-3; D is unresolved. CDR1 and CDR2 (germline): SGHVS, FQNEAQ. The CDR3 extends over 15 amino acids. The ends were cut back, 5 bases at V and 5 bases at J, with 17 bases in the middle. CDR3 DNA: TGTGCCAGCAGCCCAGAGATCGTCCCCGGAGATACGCAGTATTTT. Translated, it gives CASSPEIVPGDTQYF.

This chain uses TRBV5-4 with TRBJ2-1; D may match TRBD1 or TRBD2 (5 bases each). Germline assignment: CDR1 SGHNT and CDR2 YYREEE (reference sequence). V lost 10 bases, J lost 9 bases, and 23 bases lay in between. The CDR3 covers 14 residues. CDR3 in DNA: TGTGCCTGCTTAGATACGTTCAGGGACGGTGAGCAGTTCTTC. Translation: CACLDTFRDGEQFF. Filled out from reference TRBV5-4 and TRBJ2-1, the complete variable domain reads ETGVTQSPTHLIKTRGQQVTLRCSSQSGHNTVSWYQQALGQGPQFIFQYYREEENGRGNFPPRFSGLQFPNYSSELNVNALELDDSALYLCACLDTFRDGEQFFGPGTRLTVL.

The chain uses TRBV27 and TRBJ2-1; 8 bases fit TRBD1. CDR3 size: 14 residues. Germline trimming cut 5 bases from V and 5 bases from J; bases unmatched to any gene: 5. Looked up from germline, CDR1 is MNHEY and CDR2 is SMNVEV (reference sequence). In nucleotides, the CDR3 is TGTGCCAGCAGTCTACAGGGGGGAAACAATGAGCAGTTCTTC. The encoded protein is CASSLQGGNNEQFF.